This T cell receptor beta chain was recorded in a study of read filtering for tumor transcriptome and immune sequencing. V shed 0 bases and J shed 9 bases, with 13 bases lying between them. The CDR3 extends over 14 amino acids. The germline V gene has CDR1 SGHRS and CDR2 YFSETQ. This clonotype was seen at least ten times. Molecular barcoded adaptors covering alpha/delta and beta/gamma chains were used on roughly 370 ng RNA. TCRdb analysed the reads with MiXCR anew, one entry per CDR3 protein. The sample lists approximately 61,000 distinct CDR3 sequences, about a fifth occurring once. This sequence originates from a donor at least 40 years old with multiple myeloma. The chain links TRBV5-1 to TRBJ2-1; tentative D call: TRBD2 (7 bases). The source material was a population of CD138-negative cells sorted from bone marrow. The CDR3 sequence: CASSLAGGRGEQFF. The CDR3 DNA reads as TGCGCCAGCAGCTTGGCCGGGGGGCGCGGTGAGCAGTTCTTC.